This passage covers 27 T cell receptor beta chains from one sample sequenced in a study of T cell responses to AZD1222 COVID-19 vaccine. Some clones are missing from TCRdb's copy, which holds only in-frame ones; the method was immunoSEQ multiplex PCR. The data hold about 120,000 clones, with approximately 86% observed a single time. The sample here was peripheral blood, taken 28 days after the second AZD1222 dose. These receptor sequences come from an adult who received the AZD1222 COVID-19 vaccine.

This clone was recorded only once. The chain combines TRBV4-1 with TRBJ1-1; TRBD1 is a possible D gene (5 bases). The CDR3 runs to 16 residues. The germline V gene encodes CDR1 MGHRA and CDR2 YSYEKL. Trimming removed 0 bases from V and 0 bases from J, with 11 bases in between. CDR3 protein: CASSQDLGRVNTEAFF. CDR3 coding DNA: TGCGCCAGCAGCCAAGATCTCGGCAGGGTGAACACTGAAGCTTTCTTT.

CDR3 protein: CASNQGTGINEKLFF. For the CDR3, the DNA is TGCGCCAGCAACCAGGGGACCGGAATAAATGAAAAACTGTTTTTT. The chain recombines TRBV5-1 with TRBJ1-4, with a tentative D call TRBD1 (6 bases). Trimming removed 6 bases at V and 5 bases at J, with 17 bases between. Germline loops: CDR1 SGHRS, CDR2 YFSETQ. This CDR3 contains 15 residues.

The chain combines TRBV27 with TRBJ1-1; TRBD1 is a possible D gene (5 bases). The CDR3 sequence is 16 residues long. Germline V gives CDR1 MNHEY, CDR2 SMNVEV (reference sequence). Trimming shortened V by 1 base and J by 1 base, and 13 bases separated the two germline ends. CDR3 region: CASSLWGPGRNTEAFF. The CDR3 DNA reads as TGTGCCAGCAGTTTATGGGGCCCGGGTCGGAACACTGAAGCTTTCTTT.

The chain's CDR3 is CASSLAGGTNTGELFF. In DNA form, the CDR3 reads TGTGCCAGCAGCCTTGCAGGGGGCACGAACACCGGGGAGCTGTTTTTT. The gene calls are TRBV3-1 (or the pseudogene TRBV3-2) and TRBJ2-2; 8 nucleotides match TRBD1. From germline, CDR1 is LGHDT and CDR2 YNNKEL (reference sequence). V trimming: 4 bases; J trimming: 0 bases; junction bases outside the gene matches: 4. The CDR3 loop spans 16 amino acids.

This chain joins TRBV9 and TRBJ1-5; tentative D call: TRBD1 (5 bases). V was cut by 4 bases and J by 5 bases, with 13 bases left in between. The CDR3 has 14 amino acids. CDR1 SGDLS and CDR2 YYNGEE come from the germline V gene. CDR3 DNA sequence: TGTGCCAGCAGCCCCGGGGCAGCTTATCAGCCCCAGCATTTT. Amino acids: CASSPGAAYQPQHF. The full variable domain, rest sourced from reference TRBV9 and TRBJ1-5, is DSGVTQTPKHLITATGQRVTLRCSPRSGDLSVYWYQQSLDQGLQFLIQYYNGEERAKGNILERFSAQQFPDLHSELNLSSLELGDSALYFCASSPGAAYQPQHFGDGTRLSIL.

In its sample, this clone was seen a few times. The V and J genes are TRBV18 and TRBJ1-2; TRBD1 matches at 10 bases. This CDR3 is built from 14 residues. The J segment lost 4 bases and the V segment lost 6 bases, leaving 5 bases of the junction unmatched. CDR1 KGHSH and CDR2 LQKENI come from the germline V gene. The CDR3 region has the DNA TGTGCCAGCTCCAGAGGGACAGGGGCCTATGGCTACACCTTC. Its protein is CASSRGTGAYGYTF.

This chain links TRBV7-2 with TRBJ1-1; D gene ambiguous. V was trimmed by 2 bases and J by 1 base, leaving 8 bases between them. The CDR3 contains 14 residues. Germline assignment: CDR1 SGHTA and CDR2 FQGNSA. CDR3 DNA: TGTGCCAGCAGCTTAAACGTCGGGAACACTGAAGCTTTCTTT. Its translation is CASSLNVGNTEAFF.

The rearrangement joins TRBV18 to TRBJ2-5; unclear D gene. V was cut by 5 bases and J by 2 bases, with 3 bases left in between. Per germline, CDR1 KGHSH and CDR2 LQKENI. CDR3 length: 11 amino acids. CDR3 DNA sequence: TGTGCCAGCTCAGAGCAAGAGACCCAGTACTTC. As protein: CASSEQETQYF.

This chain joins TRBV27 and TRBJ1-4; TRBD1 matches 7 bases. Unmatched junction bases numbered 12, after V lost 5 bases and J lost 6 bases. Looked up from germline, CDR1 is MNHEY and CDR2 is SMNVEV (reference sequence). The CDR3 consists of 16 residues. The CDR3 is CASSPLMGGTDEKLFF. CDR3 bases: TGTGCCAGCAGTCCGTTGATGGGGGGGACAGATGAAAAACTGTTTTTT.

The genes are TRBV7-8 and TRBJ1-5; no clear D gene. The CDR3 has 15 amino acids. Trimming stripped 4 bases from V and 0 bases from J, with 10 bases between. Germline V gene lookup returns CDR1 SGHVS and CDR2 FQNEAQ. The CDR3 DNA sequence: TGTGCCAGCAGCTCCCAATTGGTTAGCAATCAGCCCCAGCATTTT. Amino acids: CASSSQLVSNQPQHF. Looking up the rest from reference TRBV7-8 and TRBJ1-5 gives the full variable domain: GAGVSQSPRYKVAKRGQDVALRCDPISGHVSLFWYQQALGQGPEFLTYFQNEAQLDKSGLPSDRFFAERPEGSVSTLKIQRTQQEDSAVYLCASSSQLVSNQPQHFGDGTRLSIL.

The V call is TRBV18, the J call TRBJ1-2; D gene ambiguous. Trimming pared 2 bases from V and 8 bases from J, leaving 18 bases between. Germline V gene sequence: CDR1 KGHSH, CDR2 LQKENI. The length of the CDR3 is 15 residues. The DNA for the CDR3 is TGTGCCAGCTCACCATTGGCGGATCCTTCTAAAGGCTACACCTTC. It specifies CASSPLADPSKGYTF.

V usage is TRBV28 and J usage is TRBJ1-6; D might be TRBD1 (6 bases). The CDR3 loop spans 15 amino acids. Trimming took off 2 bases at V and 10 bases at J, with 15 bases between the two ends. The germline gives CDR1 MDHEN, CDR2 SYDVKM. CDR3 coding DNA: TGTGCCAGCAGTTTAGAAGCAGGGGCGGGCTCACCCCTCCACTTT. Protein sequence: CASSLEAGAGSPLHF. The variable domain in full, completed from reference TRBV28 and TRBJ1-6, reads DVKVTQSSRYLVKRTGEKVFLECVQDMDHENMFWYRQDPGLGLRLIYFSYDVKMKEKGDIPEGYSVSREKKERFSLILESASTNQTSMYLCASSLEAGAGSPLHFGNGTRLTVT.

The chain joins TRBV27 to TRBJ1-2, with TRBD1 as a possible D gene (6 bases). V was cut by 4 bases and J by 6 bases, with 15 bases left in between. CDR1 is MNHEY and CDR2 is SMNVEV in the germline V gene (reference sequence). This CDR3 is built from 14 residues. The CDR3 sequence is CASSSLTGRDGYTF. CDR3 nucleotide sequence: TGTGCCAGCAGTTCCCTGACAGGACGGGATGGCTACACCTTC.

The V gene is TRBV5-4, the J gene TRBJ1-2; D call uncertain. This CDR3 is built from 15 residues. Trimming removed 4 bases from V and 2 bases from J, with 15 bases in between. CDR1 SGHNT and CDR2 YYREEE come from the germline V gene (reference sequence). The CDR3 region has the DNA TGTGCCAGCAGCGCTAATCGGTTGGGGAACTATGGCTACACCTTC. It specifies CASSANRLGNYGYTF.

The CDR3 nucleotides read TGTGCCAGCAGCCAAACGACACTTTCGAAGGAGACCCAGTACTTC. Residues: CASSQTTLSKETQYF. This rearrangement joins TRBV16 to TRBJ2-5; D unresolved. CDR3 length equals 15 residues. Trimming took off 2 bases at V and 5 bases at J, with 15 bases between the two ends. CDR1 and CDR2 (germline): KGHSY, FQNENV.

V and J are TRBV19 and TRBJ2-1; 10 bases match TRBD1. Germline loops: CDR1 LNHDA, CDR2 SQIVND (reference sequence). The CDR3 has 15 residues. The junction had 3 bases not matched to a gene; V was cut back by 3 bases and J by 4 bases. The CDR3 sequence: CASSIGQGVYNEQFF. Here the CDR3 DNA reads TGTGCCAGTAGTATTGGACAGGGGGTATACAATGAGCAGTTCTTC.

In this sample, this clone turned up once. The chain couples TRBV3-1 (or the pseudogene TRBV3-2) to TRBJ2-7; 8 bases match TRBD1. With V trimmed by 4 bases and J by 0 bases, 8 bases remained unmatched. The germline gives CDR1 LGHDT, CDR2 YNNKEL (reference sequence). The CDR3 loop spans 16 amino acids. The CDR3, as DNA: TGTGCCAGCAGCCGCGGGACAGGAACGAGCTCCTACGAGCAGTACTTC. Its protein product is CASSRGTGTSSYEQYF.

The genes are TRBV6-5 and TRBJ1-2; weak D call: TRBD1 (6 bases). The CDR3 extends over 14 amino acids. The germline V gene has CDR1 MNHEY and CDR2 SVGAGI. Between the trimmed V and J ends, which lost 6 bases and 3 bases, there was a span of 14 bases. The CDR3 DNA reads TGTGCCAGCAGCTCCCGGGGGGGCCACTATGGCTACACCTTC. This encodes CASSSRGGHYGYTF.

DNA of the CDR3: TGTGCCAGCTCACCAGAGGGGGTTGGCAATCAGCCCCAGCATTTT. Translating it yields CASSPEGVGNQPQHF. The J gene is TRBJ1-5, the V gene TRBV18; possibly TRBD1 for D (6 bases). V was shortened by 2 bases and J by 2 bases, with 10 bases between the two germline ends. The CDR3 consists of 15 residues. The germline CDR1 and CDR2 sequences are KGHSH and LQKENI.

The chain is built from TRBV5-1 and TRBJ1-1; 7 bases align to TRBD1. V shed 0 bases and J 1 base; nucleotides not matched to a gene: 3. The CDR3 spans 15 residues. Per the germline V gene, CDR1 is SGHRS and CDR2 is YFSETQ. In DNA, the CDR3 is TGCGCCAGCAGCTTGGCCAACAGGGGGAACACTGAAGCTTTCTTT. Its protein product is CASSLANRGNTEAFF. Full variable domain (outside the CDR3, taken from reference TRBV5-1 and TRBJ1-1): KAGVTQTPRYLIKTRGQQVTLSCSPISGHRSVSWYQQTPGQGLQFLFEYFSETQRNKGNFPGRFSGRQFSNSRSEMNVSTLELGDSALYLCASSLANRGNTEAFFGQGTRLTVV.

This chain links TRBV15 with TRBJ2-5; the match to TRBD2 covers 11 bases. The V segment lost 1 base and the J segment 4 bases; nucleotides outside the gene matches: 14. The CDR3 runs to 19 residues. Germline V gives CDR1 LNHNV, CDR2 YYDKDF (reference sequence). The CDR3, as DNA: TGTGCCACCAGCAGAGGGGGACAACTAGCGGGGGTGCAGGGAGAGACCCAGTACTTC. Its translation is CATSRGGQLAGVQGETQYF. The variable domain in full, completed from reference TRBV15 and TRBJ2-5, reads DAMVIQNPRYQVTQFGKPVTLSCSQTLNHNVMYWYQQKSSQAPKLLFHYYDKDFNNEADTPDNFQSRRPNTSFCFLDIRSPGLGDTAMYLCATSRGGQLAGVQGETQYFGPGTRLLVL.

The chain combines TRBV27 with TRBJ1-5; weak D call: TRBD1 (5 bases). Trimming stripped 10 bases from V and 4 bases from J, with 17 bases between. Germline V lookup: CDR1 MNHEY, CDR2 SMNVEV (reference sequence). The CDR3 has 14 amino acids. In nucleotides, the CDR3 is TGTGCCACCCCGAGGGGACGGCATAATCAGCCCCAGCATTTT. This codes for CATPRGRHNQPQHF.

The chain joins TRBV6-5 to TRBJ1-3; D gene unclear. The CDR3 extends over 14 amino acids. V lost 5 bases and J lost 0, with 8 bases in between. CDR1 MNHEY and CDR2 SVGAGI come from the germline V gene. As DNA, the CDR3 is TGTGCCAGCAGTCTACACCTCTCTGGAAACACCATATATTTT. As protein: CASSLHLSGNTIYF.

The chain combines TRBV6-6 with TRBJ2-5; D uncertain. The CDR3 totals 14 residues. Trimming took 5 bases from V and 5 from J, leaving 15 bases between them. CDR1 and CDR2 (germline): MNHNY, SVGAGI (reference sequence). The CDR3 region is CASSRPGPWETQYF. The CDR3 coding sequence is TGTGCCAGCAGTCGGCCGGGCCCATGGGAGACCCAGTACTTC.

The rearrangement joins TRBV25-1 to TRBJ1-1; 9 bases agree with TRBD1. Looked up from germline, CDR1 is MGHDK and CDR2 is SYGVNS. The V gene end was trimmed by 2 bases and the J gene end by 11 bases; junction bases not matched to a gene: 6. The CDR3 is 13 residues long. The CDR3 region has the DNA TGTGCCAGCAGTGAAGGACAGGGGACCTACGCTTTCTTT. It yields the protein CASSEGQGTYAFF.

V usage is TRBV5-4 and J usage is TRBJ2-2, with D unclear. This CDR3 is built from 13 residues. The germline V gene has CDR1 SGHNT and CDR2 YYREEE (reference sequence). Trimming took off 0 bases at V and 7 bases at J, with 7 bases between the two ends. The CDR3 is CASSLEGLGELFF. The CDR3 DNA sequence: TGTGCCAGCAGCTTGGAGGGTCTCGGGGAGCTGTTTTTT.

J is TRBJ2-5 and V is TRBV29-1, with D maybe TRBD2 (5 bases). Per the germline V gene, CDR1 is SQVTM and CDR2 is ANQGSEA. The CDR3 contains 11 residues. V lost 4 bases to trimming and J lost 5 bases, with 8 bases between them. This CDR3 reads CSVVLAETQYF. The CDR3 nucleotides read TGCAGCGTTGTGCTAGCCGAGACCCAGTACTTC.